The clone carrying this TCR beta chain was seen a few times. As yet, its antigen is unknown. Scientists amplified the TCR beta CDR3 regions from RNA transcripts. Scientists carried out first-round RT-PCR using HTBI primers and then a second-round multiplex PCR. TCRdb passed the multiplex PCR reads through MiXCR, listing each CDR3 protein once. The sample holds approximately 640,000 distinct CDR3 sequences, about two fifths seen once. The sample comes from a study of Graves' ophthalmopathy and Graves' hyperthyroidism. Germline V lookup: CDR1 SEHNR, CDR2 FQNEAQ (reference sequence). CDR3 length: 13 residues. Trimming removed 3 bases from V and 4 bases from J, with 9 bases in between. Study observations and caveats: Detected in blood as well were most expanded thyroid clonotypes with frequency above 0.001.

Sample: peripheral blood. V is TRBV7-9 and J is TRBJ2-5, with D perhaps TRBD1 (7 bases). The sequence derives from an adult man with Graves' ophthalmopathy. CDR3 sequence reads: CASSFRGAETQYF. Here the CDR3 DNA reads TGTGCCAGCAGCTTCAGGGGGGCAGAGACCCAGTACTTC.